Below are 32 T cell receptor beta chains sequenced from a single sample in a study of blood T cell repertoires in COVID-19 (dated by TCRdb to 2020 to 2021). The library relied on the immunoSEQ multiplex PCR assay. Imported from immuneACCESS, the table was reduced by TCRdb to in-frame sequences with V and J called. These copies leave out some clones; in studies compared against another copy, an unresolved V gene accounts for under half, and the cause of the remainder is not known. This sample comprises 150,000 or so clones, about 86% of them detected only once. About 7% of the sample rests with the top ten. The sample comprised peripheral blood. The receptors were gathered from a man aged 50-59 years with active or convalescent COVID-19.

This rearrangement joins TRBV19 to TRBJ1-5; unclear D gene. V lost 1 base to trimming and J lost 3 bases, with 10 bases between them. Germline V CDR1 and CDR2: LNHDA, SQIVND (reference sequence). The CDR3 spans 15 residues. The CDR3 DNA reads TGTGCCAGTAGTATAGGCCAGGCGATCAATCAGCCCCAGCATTTT. Translating it yields CASSIGQAINQPQHF. The whole variable domain, remainder taken from reference TRBV19 and TRBJ1-5, is DGGITQSPKYLFRKEGQNVTLSCEQNLNHDAMYWYRQDPGQGLRLIYYSQIVNDFQKGDIAEGYSVSREKKESFPLTVTSAQKNPTAFYLCASSIGQAINQPQHFGDGTRLSIL.

The gene calls are TRBV3-1 (or the pseudogene TRBV3-2) and TRBJ2-2; the match to TRBD2 covers 12 bases. The germline V gene has CDR1 LGHDT and CDR2 YNNKEL (reference sequence). The CDR3 loop spans 18 amino acids. With V trimmed by 6 bases and J by 3 bases, 11 bases remained unmatched. CDR3 sequence (DNA): TGTGCCAGCAGTCCGACTAGCGGGAGTACTTCTGACACCGGGGAGCTGTTTTTT. The encoded protein is CASSPTSGSTSDTGELFF.

The gene calls are TRBV18 and TRBJ1-1, with a possible D match to TRBD1 (5 bases). This CDR3 is built from 13 residues. CDR1 is KGHSH, CDR2 LQKENI, per germline. Deletions cut 3 bases from V and 1 base from J, with 6 bases between. This CDR3 reads CASSPRGNTEAFF. The CDR3 DNA reads TGTGCCAGCTCACCTAGGGGGAACACTGAAGCTTTCTTT.

V and J are TRBV10-1 and TRBJ2-5, with 8 bases lining up with TRBD1. Looked up from germline, CDR1 is WNHNN and CDR2 is SYGVQD (reference sequence). This CDR3 is built from 17 residues. Trimming at V came to 2 bases and at J to 3 bases, leaving 11 bases not matched to a gene. CDR3 in amino acids: CASSEPRQGRIEETQYF. CDR3 bases: TGCGCCAGCAGTGAGCCGCGACAGGGGAGGATTGAAGAGACCCAGTACTTC.

The CDR3 sequence is CASSIGEVYQPQHF. CDR3 nucleotide sequence: TGTGCCAGTAGTATAGGGGAGGTGTATCAGCCCCAGCATTTT. The V call is TRBV19, the J call TRBJ1-5; D remains unclear. Germline V CDR1 and CDR2: LNHDA, SQIVND (reference sequence). Between the trimmed V and J ends, which lost 1 base and 5 bases, there was a span of 9 bases. The CDR3 totals 14 residues.

The genes are TRBV7-2 and TRBJ2-5; no reliable D call. The germline V gene encodes CDR1 SGHTA and CDR2 FQGNSA. The CDR3 length is 14 residues. The V and J ends lost 4 bases and 4 bases respectively, with 13 bases between them. CDR3 sequence: CASSWPRFSETQYF. The CDR3 coding sequence is TGTGCCAGCAGCTGGCCGCGGTTCTCAGAGACCCAGTACTTC.

The chain carries TRBV24-1 and TRBJ2-3, with TRBD2 matching 11 bases. The CDR3 covers 17 residues. The ends lost 4 bases at V and 4 bases at J; junction bases unmatched: 9. The germline V gene encodes CDR1 KGHDR and CDR2 SFDVKD. CDR3 DNA: TGTGCCACCAGTGAGTCTCCGGGACTAGCGGCCCCAGATACGCAGTATTTT. As protein: CATSESPGLAAPDTQYF.

The V gene is TRBV2, the J gene TRBJ2-7; maybe TRBD1 (5 bases). Trimming removed 8 bases from V and 3 bases from J, with 8 bases in between. This CDR3 has 11 amino acids. The germline V gene has CDR1 SNHLY and CDR2 FYNNEI. The DNA for the CDR3 is TGTGCCAGCGAAACAGGCTACGAGCAGTACTTC. This encodes CASETGYEQYF.

To note about this clone: This CDR3 is also generated by other DNA sequences in the sample. The chain has TRBV15 and TRBJ1-5, with 8 bases that match TRBD1. Germline assignment: CDR1 LNHNV and CDR2 YYDKDF (reference sequence). This CDR3 contains 15 residues. The J segment lost 3 bases and the V segment lost 1 base, leaving 2 bases of the junction unmatched. The DNA of the CDR3 is TGTGCCACCAGCAGAGGTCAGGGGGCCAATCAGCCCCAGCATTTT. It translates to CATSRGQGANQPQHF.

The chain recombines TRBV11-2 with TRBJ2-3; the match to TRBD1 covers 8 bases. J was trimmed by 4 bases and V by 1 base; bases with no gene match: 13. CDR3 length: 18 residues. CDR1 SGHAT and CDR2 FQNNGV come from the germline V gene. The CDR3 protein is CASSLGIWGTGLPDTQYF. The CDR3 bases are TGTGCCAGCAGCTTAGGGATCTGGGGGACAGGTTTGCCAGATACGCAGTATTTT.

This rearrangement joins TRBV19 to TRBJ1-6; D possibly corresponds to TRBD1 (5 bases). CDR3 length: 14 residues. Trimming cost V 3 bases and J 9 bases, with 12 bases left between them. CDR1 LNHDA and CDR2 SQIVND come from the germline V gene (reference sequence). Written as DNA, the CDR3 is TGTGCCAGTAGTATGGGGACGGGGGGTTCACCCCTCCACTTT. It specifies CASSMGTGGSPLHF.

The chain joins TRBV6-6 to TRBJ1-2; 10 bases are shared with TRBD1. Germline V lookup: CDR1 MNHNY, CDR2 SVGAGI (reference sequence). CDR3 length equals 15 residues. With V trimmed by 6 bases and J by 3 bases, 7 bases remained unmatched. The CDR3 region has the DNA TGTGCCAGCAGATTCCGGGACAGGGGTGACTATGGCTACACCTTC. Translation gives CASRFRDRGDYGYTF.

The V and J genes are TRBV4-1 and TRBJ2-3; 11 bases are a match to TRBD2. The CDR3 length is 15 residues. The junction had 7 bases not matched to a gene; V was cut back by 5 bases and J by 6 bases. Germline CDR1 is MGHRA and CDR2 is YSYEKL. CDR3 nucleotide sequence: TGCGCCAGCAGCACTAGCGGGGGTCCTAGGGATACGCAGTATTTT. It encodes CASSTSGGPRDTQYF.

This clone was seen only once. The chain recombines TRBV2 with TRBJ2-1, with 13 bases matching TRBD2. CDR1 and CDR2 (germline): SNHLY, FYNNEI. This CDR3 has 19 residues. V was clipped by 4 bases and J by 0 bases; unmatched bases: 9. This CDR3 reads CASSGGTSGARSSYNEQFF. CDR3 coding DNA: TGTGCCAGCAGTGGCGGGACTAGCGGGGCCAGGAGCTCCTACAATGAGCAGTTCTTC.

The chain uses TRBV9 and TRBJ1-6, with 10 positions matching TRBD1. The V gene end was trimmed by 4 bases and the J gene end by 7 bases; junction bases not matched to a gene: 8. This CDR3 region has 16 residues. Germline loops: CDR1 SGDLS, CDR2 YYNGEE. This chain's CDR3 is CASSFRDRGYNSPLHF. The CDR3 nucleotides read TGTGCCAGCAGCTTCCGGGACAGGGGTTACAATTCACCCCTCCACTTT.

CDR3 protein: CASSSRNSPLHF. For the CDR3, the DNA is TGTGCCAGCAGTTCCCGTAATTCACCCCTCCACTTT. The chain recombines TRBV12-3 or TRBV12-4 with TRBJ1-6; D remains unclear. The CDR3 sequence is 12 residues long. V gave up 4 bases and J gave up 6 bases, with 4 bases separating them.

This clone was detected ten times or more. The chain joins TRBV19 to TRBJ1-5; D uncertain. V dropped 7 bases and J dropped 15 bases, with 16 bases sitting between them. The CDR3 contains 11 residues. Germline V gene data show CDR1 as LNHDA and CDR2 as SQIVND (reference sequence). This CDR3 reads CASTSGPFLHF. In nucleotides, the CDR3 is TGTGCCAGTACCTCTGGGCCATTCTTGCATTTT.

The chain combines TRBV6-6 with TRBJ1-3; no clear D. This CDR3 spans 16 amino acids. CDR1 and CDR2 (germline): MNHNY, SVGAGI (reference sequence). Trimming removed 6 bases at V and 1 base at J, with 16 bases between. The CDR3 here is CASREPRVGSGNTIYF. The DNA for the CDR3 is TGTGCCAGCAGAGAGCCCAGAGTCGGGTCTGGAAACACCATATATTTT.

For this clone: Other DNA variants within this sample encode the same CDR3. J is TRBJ1-4 and V is TRBV5-1; 7 bases map to TRBD1. V lost 0 bases and J lost 7; bases outside the gene matches: 0. This CDR3 comprises 13 residues. Germline V gene data show CDR1 as SGHRS and CDR2 as YFSETQ. Here the CDR3 reads CASSLDRGEKLFF. CDR3 nucleotide sequence: TGCGCCAGCAGCTTGGACAGGGGTGAAAAACTGTTTTTT. Full variable domain (remainder filled in from reference TRBV5-1 and TRBJ1-4): KAGVTQTPRYLIKTRGQQVTLSCSPISGHRSVSWYQQTPGQGLQFLFEYFSETQRNKGNFPGRFSGRQFSNSRSEMNVSTLELGDSALYLCASSLDRGEKLFFGSGTQLSVL.

This chain links TRBV6-2 or TRBV6-3 with TRBJ1-4; 7 nucleotides match TRBD1. This CDR3 is built from 14 residues. Germline V gene data show CDR1 as MNHEY and CDR2 as SVGEGT. The V and J ends lost 6 bases and 8 bases, in that order; junction bases with no gene match: 9. The CDR3 DNA reads as TGTGCCAGCAGCTCTAGGGGGCTGCGAGAAAAACTGTTTTTT. Translation: CASSSRGLREKLFF.

The J gene is TRBJ1-1, the V gene TRBV6-5; D possibly corresponds to TRBD1 (5 bases). Deletions cut 7 bases from V and 4 bases from J, with 16 bases between. Germline CDR1 reads MNHEY; CDR2 reads SVGAGI. The CDR3 has 14 residues. The CDR3 coding sequence is TGTGCCAGCATTGTCGACATTAGGGGCACTGAAGCTTTCTTT. Protein product: CASIVDIRGTEAFF.

V usage is TRBV7-2 and J usage is TRBJ2-5, with 9 bases fitting TRBD2. V shed 6 bases, J shed 1 base, and the junction held 6 bases outside the gene matches. There are 15 residues in the CDR3. The germline gives CDR1 SGHTA, CDR2 FQGNSA. CDR3 in amino acids: CASRRVAGAQETQYF. The CDR3 DNA reads TGTGCCAGCAGGAGAGTAGCGGGAGCCCAAGAGACCCAGTACTTC.

The V gene is TRBV29-1, the J gene TRBJ1-1; a weak D match, TRBD1 (6 bases). V lost 6 bases and J 3 bases, leaving 14 bases between the germline ends. Germline V gives CDR1 SQVTM, CDR2 ANQGSEA. The CDR3 totals 13 residues. The CDR3 DNA reads TGCAGCGTCAAAGCTACAGGGTACACTGAAGCTTTCTTT. Its translation is CSVKATGYTEAFF.

Comment on this clone: A junction end diverges from the germline sequence, so it may reflect a read error. The CDR3: CASSPWIGTPDF. CDR3 in DNA: TGTGCCAGCAGCCCCTGGATCGGGACTCCAGATTTT. The rearrangement links TRBV14 to TRBJ1-3; tentatively, D is TRBD1 (5 bases). Germline V gives CDR1 SGHDN, CDR2 FVKESK. The CDR3 has 12 residues.

The chain employs TRBV2 and TRBJ1-5, with TRBD1 matching 7 bases. CDR1 and CDR2 (germline): SNHLY, FYNNEI. V shed 4 bases and J 11 bases; nucleotides not matched to a gene: 5. CDR3 length equals 12 residues. DNA for the CDR3: TGTGCCAGCAGTGGGATAACAGGGGCCCAGCATTTT. This encodes CASSGITGAQHF.

This clone was seen just once. Written as DNA, the CDR3 is TGTGCCACGGCGACCGGGACAGGGGCCACCGGGGAGCTGTTTTTT. It codes for CATATGTGATGELFF. The chain carries TRBV24-1 and TRBJ2-2; 10 positions agree with TRBD1. This CDR3 is built from 15 residues. Germline V lookup: CDR1 KGHDR, CDR2 SFDVKD. The J segment lost 4 bases and the V segment lost 10 bases, leaving 8 bases of the junction unmatched.

This clone appeared a single time. This chain uses TRBV24-1 with TRBJ2-1; 7 positions match TRBD2. This CDR3 contains 14 residues. J gave up 4 bases and V 9 bases, and 8 bases lay outside the gene matches. Germline V gives CDR1 KGHDR, CDR2 SFDVKD. CDR3 sequence: CATGLSGTYNEQFF. In nucleotides, the CDR3 is TGTGCCACCGGGTTGAGCGGGACTTACAATGAGCAGTTCTTC.

This chain joins TRBV12-5 and TRBJ2-3; 7 nucleotides line up with TRBD1. The CDR3 is 15 residues long. Germline V gene sequence: CDR1 LGHNT, CDR2 FRNRAP. V was pared by 3 bases and J by 2 bases, with 5 bases of the junction left unmatched. CDR3 in amino acids: CASGFPGQVTDTQYF. CDR3 DNA sequence: TGTGCTAGTGGTTTCCCAGGACAGGTCACAGATACGCAGTATTTT.

The chain combines TRBV9 with TRBJ1-4; TRBD1 aligns across 7 bases. From germline, CDR1 is SGDLS and CDR2 YYNGEE. With 3 bases clipped from V and 1 base from J, the junction kept 6 bases outside the gene matches. The CDR3 spans 16 residues. The CDR3 bases are TGTGCCAGCAGCGGACAGGGTTCCGAAACTAATGAAAAACTGTTTTTT. Its translation: CASSGQGSETNEKLFF.

This clone was recorded a few times. The rearrangement joins TRBV6-5 to TRBJ1-2; D not certain. Per the germline V gene, CDR1 is MNHEY and CDR2 is SVGAGI. Deletions cut 5 bases from V and 8 bases from J, with 12 bases between. The CDR3 spans 12 residues. DNA of the CDR3: TGTGCCAGCAGTAACGACAATCGGGGCTACACCTTC. Translating gives CASSNDNRGYTF.

The rearrangement links TRBV21-1 to TRBJ2-1; the DNA was not used to check the table's D call, TRBD2. TRBV21-1 is reported as a pseudogene. This CDR3 is built from 17 residues. CDR3 in amino acids: CASSKAGGLAGYNEQFF. The CDR3 nucleotides are TGTGCCAGCAGCAAAGCCGGAGGGCTAGCGGGATACAATGAGCAGTTCTTC.

The V call is TRBV2, the J call TRBJ2-7, with 8 bases that match TRBD2. Germline lookup yields CDR1 SNHLY and CDR2 FYNNEI. The CDR3 runs 15 residues. Unmatched junction bases numbered 6, after V lost 3 bases and J lost 2 bases. The CDR3 DNA sequence: TGTGCCAGCAGTGAGAACGGGGGGGGACCCTACGAGCAGTACTTC. This translates into CASSENGGGPYEQYF. Full variable domain (outside the CDR3, taken from reference TRBV2 and TRBJ2-7): EPEVTQTPSHQVTQMGQEVILRCVPISNHLYFYWYRQILGQKVEFLVSFYNNEISEKSEIFDDQFSVERPDGSNFTLKIRSTKLEDSAMYFCASSENGGGPYEQYFGPGTRLTVT.